The sequence of this T cell receptor beta chain was determined in a study of T cell responses to AZD1222 COVID-19 vaccine. Study details: Pooled together were second doses at about 4 or about 12 weeks.

V gave up 5 bases and J gave up 2 bases, with 9 bases separating them. CDR3 size: 13 residues. In regard to this clone: Its antigen is currently unknown.

Study-level findings and limits: White British ancestry dominated among donors, who included more females, and clonal diversity was possibly underestimated.

The repertoire was sequenced with immunoSEQ multiplex PCR; TCRdb's copy has only in-frame clones and lacks some. In the table there are 150,000 to 200,000 clones, roughly 91% of which are singletons. The receptor's source is an adult in good health. The specimen was peripheral blood, collected on day 0 of AZD1222 vaccination. The chain carries TRBV12-3 or TRBV12-4 and TRBJ1-1; D is perhaps TRBD1 (5 bases). The CDR3, as DNA: TGTGCCAGCAGTCCGGGGGGAAACACTGAAGCTTTCTTT. Translation gives CASSPGGNTEAFF.